Described below is a single T cell receptor (beta chain) sequence and its context. The sample is drawn from a study of blood T cell repertoires in COVID-19. Study in general: Acute-phase and convalescent COVID-19 samples originated in the United States, Italy and Spain.

V dropped 2 bases and J dropped 1 base, with 8 bases sitting between them. Germline CDR1 reads MNHEY; CDR2 reads SVGAGI. This CDR3 has 14 residues. In the study's own analysis: By means of reference gene primer amplification, nucleated cell counts were estimated. Assay used: immunoSEQ multiplex PCR; TCRdb lists only in-frame clones, some missing. The V and J calls and clone size come from that table; D and trimming were worked out from the DNA. The sample consists of about 200,000 clones, roughly 80% of them appearing once. The chain couples TRBV6-5 to TRBJ1-1; D possibly corresponds to TRBD1 (6 bases). This sequence was found in a woman older than 75 with acute or convalescent COVID-19. Input material: peripheral blood. CDR3 region: CASSYRGKNTEAFF. For the CDR3, the DNA is TGTGCCAGCAGTTACAGGGGGAAGAACACTGAAGCTTTCTTT.